This TCR beta chain was found in a study of T-cell memory formation after mild COVID-19. Study at large: For the most part, TCR clusters were specific to one donor. General study points: Confirmation of SARS-CoV-2 specificity was lacking for second-wave clones peaking day 37.

TCRdb recomputed calls from the 5' RACE reads with MiXCR, one row per CDR3 protein. This sample has some 150,000 distinct CDR3 sequences, with over 15% found just once. On this clonotype: Its antigen is unknown.

Sequencing was done on a sample of PBMCs or a T cell subset sorted from them (not recorded which). The clonotype was recovered from an adult woman who had mild COVID-19 (a few samples of this study predate the infection). Cell type and time point are not known.

CDR3 loop: CASSPLAGGIGTQYF. DNA for the CDR3: TGTGCCAGCAGTCCGTTAGCGGGGGGGATCGGAACCCAGTACTTC. The chain joins TRBV7-2 to TRBJ2-5; 11 positions agree with TRBD2. Germline lookup yields CDR1 SGHTA and CDR2 FQGNSA. This CDR3 has 15 amino acids. V trimming: 6 bases; J trimming: 8 bases; junction bases outside the gene matches: 11. Filled out from reference TRBV7-2 and TRBJ2-5, the complete variable domain reads GAGVSQSPSNKVTEKGKDVELRCDPISGHTALYWYRQSLGQGLEFLIYFQGNSAPDKSGLPSDRFSAERTGGSVSTLTIQRTQQEDSAVYLCASSPLAGGIGTQYFGPGTRLLVL.